One and the same sample provided the 6 T cell receptor beta chains below, sequenced in a study of OX40 agonist ivuxolimab in advanced cancers. Method: immunoSEQ multiplex PCR; TCRdb's copy keeps in-frame clones and lacks some. The table lists tens of thousands of clones, 75% to 90% of them singletons. Sequenced material: CD4+ or CD8+ T cells sorted from blood, taken in a trial of the OX40 agonist ivuxolimab. These receptors came from an adult with an advanced solid tumor such as melanoma, head and neck, liver or kidney cancer.

This chain links TRBV7-3 with TRBJ1-6; D gene ambiguous. Germline CDR1 and CDR2: SGHTA and FQGTGA. The CDR3 loop spans 14 amino acids. V lost 2 bases and J lost 5, with 7 bases in between. The CDR3 bases are TGTGCCAGCAGCTTAGGGGAAAATAATTCACCCCTCCACTTT. Amino acids: CASSLGENNSPLHF.

The chain carries TRBV10-3 and TRBJ1-3; D not certain. The ends were cut back, 6 bases at V and 2 bases at J, with 8 bases in the middle. Per the germline V gene, CDR1 is ENHRY and CDR2 is SYGVKD. The CDR3 is 13 residues long. The CDR3: CAISRTAGNTIYF. For the CDR3, the DNA is TGTGCCATCAGCCGGACCGCTGGAAACACCATATATTTT.

This chain links TRBV10-3 with TRBJ2-3; D is ambiguous. CDR1 is ENHRY and CDR2 is SYGVKD in the germline V gene. V gave up 3 bases and J gave up 7 bases, with 5 bases separating them. CDR3 size: 11 residues. CDR3: CAISDRNTQYF. In DNA, the CDR3 is TGTGCCATCAGTGACCGGAATACGCAGTATTTT.

The gene calls are TRBV6-1 and TRBJ2-1; 9 nucleotides align to TRBD1. Per the germline V gene, CDR1 is MNHNS and CDR2 is SASEGT. This CDR3 is 15 amino acids long. Unmatched junction bases numbered 9, after V lost 4 bases and J lost 8 bases. The CDR3: CASSALDRGFDEQFF. CDR3 sequence (DNA): TGTGCCAGCAGTGCCCTGGACAGGGGTTTCGATGAGCAGTTCTTC.

This clone was recorded only once. The chain carries TRBV13 and TRBJ2-7; 7 positions match TRBD1. The V gene's germline CDR1 is PRHDT and CDR2 FYEKMQ (reference sequence). V trimming: 6 bases; J trimming: 7 bases; junction bases outside the gene matches: 15. This CDR3 region has 15 residues. CDR3 in DNA: TGTGCCAGCAGTGGGGGTCTCGGACAGGTGGATGAGCAGTACTTC. The encoded protein is CASSGGLGQVDEQYF. Based on the CDR3 plus reference TRBV13 and TRBJ2-7, the full variable domain is AAGVIQSPRHLIKEKRETATLKCYPIPRHDTVYWYQQGPGQDPQFLISFYEKMQSDKGSIPDRFSAQQFSDYHSELNMSSLELGDSALYFCASSGGLGQVDEQYFGPGTRLTVT.

The chain combines TRBV5-3 with TRBJ2-3; the D is unclear. TRBV5-3 counts as an open reading frame of uncertain function. V lost 4 bases and J lost 6, with 6 bases in between. The CDR3 runs to 11 residues. The CDR3 sequence is CARSVPDTQYF. CDR3 nucleotide sequence: TGTGCCAGAAGCGTCCCTGATACGCAGTATTTT.